The source of this T cell receptor (beta chain) is a study of OX40 agonist ivuxolimab in advanced cancers. About the research overall: Dose-escalation patients' cancers were hepatocellular carcinoma, melanoma, renal cell or head and neck cancer. The group had a mean age of roughly 56 years, ranged from roughly 23 to 90, and was roughly 83% male.

The assay was immunoSEQ multiplex PCR, and TCRdb's table has in-frame clones only and misses some. Altogether roughly 70,000 clones are present, roughly 90% being singletons, with the ten largest covering approximately 2.8%. Points from the study as a whole: Partial responders dosed at 0.1-3.0 mg/kg displayed clonal expansion ranking among the lowest.

As for this clone: The antigen remains undetermined.

The receptor comes from an adult with an advanced solid tumor such as melanoma, head and neck, liver or kidney cancer. The starting material was CD4+ or CD8+ T cells sorted from blood, obtained in a trial of the OX40 agonist ivuxolimab.

The chain's CDR3 is CAFGVGTQQETQYF. CDR3 bases: TGTGCTTTTGGAGTAGGTACACAACAAGAGACCCAGTACTTC. The rearrangement joins TRBV30 to TRBJ2-5; D is ambiguous. Per the germline V gene, CDR1 is GTSNPN and CDR2 is SVGIG (reference sequence). This CDR3 has 14 amino acids.